This T cell receptor (beta chain) was recovered during a study of molecular identifiers for immune sequencing clone quantification. Study results and caveats: Sharing of a barcode by identical TCR molecules could cause highly expanded clone sizes to be underestimated.

TCRdb fed the PCR reads into MiXCR, producing one record per CDR3 protein. This table holds about 100,000 distinct CDR3 sequences, 36% found once. The CDR3 length is 15 residues. Trimming took 0 bases from V and 9 from J, leaving 18 bases between them. CDR1 is LGHNA, CDR2 YNFKEQ, per germline. This clonotype was found once. Antigen specificity is unknown. This may arise from a read error, as a much more abundant clone is one base away. Sorting recovered naive CD8 T cells on a CD8+CD4-CCR7+CD45RA+ profile. Sequences were obtained from naive CD8+ T cells from blood, with Jurkat cell RNA spiked in. Indicated subset: FACS-sorted CD8+CD4-CCR7+CD45RA+ naive T cells. The chain employs TRBV4-2 and TRBJ2-7; possibly TRBD1 for D (5 bases). This receptor was obtained from a human donor in good health. Some libraries in this study had Jurkat cell RNA spiked in. CDR3 nucleotide sequence: TGTGCCAGCAGCCAAGATCCGGCAGGGATCGACGTGCAGTACTTC. Its protein product is CASSQDPAGIDVQYF.